A single sample is the source of the 25 T cell receptor beta chains below, sequenced in a study of OX40 agonist ivuxolimab in advanced cancers. TCRdb's table, derived via immunoSEQ multiplex PCR, lists solely in-frame clones and lacks some. The sample has some 40,000 clones; more than 85% are singletons. The sequencing here drew on CD4+ or CD8+ T cells sorted from blood, taken in a trial of the OX40 agonist ivuxolimab. These receptors were obtained from an adult with an advanced solid tumor such as melanoma, head and neck, liver or kidney cancer.

The chain employs TRBV7-8 and TRBJ2-7, with D possibly matching TRBD1 (6 bases). Deletions cut 2 bases from V and 3 bases from J, with 8 bases between. Germline-derived CDR1 and CDR2 are SGHVS and FQNEAQ. This CDR3 comprises 13 residues. The CDR3 DNA is TGTGCCAGCAGCTTAAACAGGGACTACGAGCAGTACTTC. The encoded protein is CASSLNRDYEQYF.

This chain uses TRBV10-3 with TRBJ2-5; D might be TRBD2 (6 bases). The tail of the sequence fits TRBJ2-7 better, so the J call may be wrong. Germline V gene lookup returns CDR1 ENHRY and CDR2 SYGVKD. This CDR3 contains 14 residues. CDR3 protein: CAISSRGIVDEQYF. Here the CDR3 DNA reads TGTGCCATCAGTTCTCGGGGGATTGTCGACGAGCAGTACTTC.

V gene TRBV2 combines with J gene TRBJ2-2, with 9 bases that match TRBD1. The CDR3 sequence is 16 residues long. V lost 5 bases to trimming and J lost 1 base; unmatched junction nucleotides: 5. Germline V gives CDR1 SNHLY, CDR2 FYNNEI. Here the CDR3 reads CASSSQGQGNTGELFF. CDR3 coding DNA: TGTGCCAGCAGTTCCCAGGGACAGGGGAACACCGGGGAGCTGTTTTTT.

This clone appeared once. The chain employs TRBV7-9 and TRBJ2-4, with D possibly being TRBD2 (6 bases). The CDR3 contains 16 residues. Germline CDR1 reads SEHNR; CDR2 reads FQNEAQ (reference sequence). The germline V and J ends were trimmed by 2 bases and 6 bases, with 17 bases remaining between them. The CDR3 protein is CASSLPRDFPSNIQYF. The CDR3 DNA reads as TGTGCCAGCAGCTTACCCAGGGACTTCCCCTCAAACATTCAGTACTTC.

This chain joins TRBV19 and TRBJ2-5; TRBD1 is a possible D gene (5 bases). Germline V gene data show CDR1 as LNHDA and CDR2 as SQIVND (reference sequence). V was clipped by 3 bases and J by 4 bases, with 12 bases between them. This CDR3 spans 14 amino acids. The chain's CDR3 is CASSIAQGTETQYF. The CDR3 bases are TGTGCCAGTAGTATTGCGCAGGGAACAGAGACCCAGTACTTC.

This clone occurred once. The V gene is TRBV6-5, the J gene TRBJ1-4; a weak D match, TRBD1 (6 bases). CDR1 is MNHEY, CDR2 SVGAGI, per germline. Trimming removed 2 bases from V and 10 bases from J, with 14 bases in between. The CDR3 length is 14 residues. DNA of the CDR3: TGTGCCAGCAGTTACAAGGGGGAAAGCGGAAAACTGTTTTTT. It encodes CASSYKGESGKLFF.

V is TRBV5-6 and J is TRBJ2-1, with D tentatively TRBD2 (6 bases). The CDR3 extends over 16 amino acids. V was clipped by 0 bases and J by 5 bases, with 15 bases between them. CDR1 and CDR2 (germline): SGHDT, YYEEEE. The CDR3 sequence is CASSLGWAAGHNEQFF. Written as DNA, the CDR3 is TGTGCCAGCAGCTTGGGGTGGGCGGCGGGACACAATGAGCAGTTCTTC. The full variable domain, its missing parts supplied by reference TRBV5-6 and TRBJ2-1, is DAGVTQSPTHLIKTRGQQVTLRCSPKSGHDTVSWYQQALGQGPQFIFQYYEEEERQRGNFPDRFSGHQFPNYSSELNVNALLLGDSALYLCASSLGWAAGHNEQFFGPGTRLTVL.

As DNA, the CDR3 is TGCAGCGTTGAAGCTTGGACTGTCGGCACTGAAGCTTTCTTT. It encodes CSVEAWTVGTEAFF. This chain joins TRBV29-1 and TRBJ1-1; D call uncertain. Germline CDR1 and CDR2: SQVTM and ANQGSEA. Trimming pared 1 base from V and 4 bases from J, leaving 13 bases between. The CDR3 length is 14 residues.

J is TRBJ1-2 and V is TRBV5-1; D gene unclear. Germline CDR1 is SGHRS and CDR2 is YFSETQ. The CDR3 extends over 14 amino acids. Trimming took 3 bases from V and 0 from J, leaving 9 bases between them. In DNA form, the CDR3 reads TGCGCCAGCAGCTCCCTCCCATCTAACTATGGCTACACCTTC. Amino acids: CASSSLPSNYGYTF.

The chain is built from TRBV11-3 and TRBJ2-1, with TRBD2 matching 7 bases. The V gene's germline CDR1 is SGHNT and CDR2 YENEEA. With 2 bases clipped from V and 7 bases from J, the junction kept 8 bases outside the gene matches. This CDR3 has 15 residues. The CDR3 region is CASSLMGGIRNEQFF. The CDR3 DNA reads as TGTGCCAGCAGCTTAATGGGGGGGATAAGAAATGAGCAGTTCTTC.

The chain links TRBV7-9 to TRBJ2-3; 7 nucleotides agree with TRBD1. V gave up 9 bases and J gave up 3 bases; unmatched junction bases: 3. Germline V CDR1 and CDR2: SEHNR, FQNEAQ (reference sequence). CDR3 size: 12 residues. The CDR3 spells CASDRATDTQYF. The CDR3, as DNA: TGTGCCAGTGACAGGGCAACAGATACGCAGTATTTT.

This clone was seen just once. The chain joins TRBV5-1 to TRBJ2-2; D not certain. CDR1 and CDR2 from the germline V gene are SGHRS and YFSETQ. This CDR3 is built from 16 residues. Trimming pared 0 bases from V and 4 bases from J, leaving 13 bases between. The CDR3 spells CASSLEQQMTTGELFF. For the CDR3, the DNA is TGCGCCAGCAGCTTGGAACAGCAAATGACCACCGGGGAGCTGTTTTTT.

CDR3 residues: CASSFGALSNQPQHF. CDR3 bases: TGTGCCAGCAGCTTTGGAGCCCTTAGCAATCAGCCCCAGCATTTT. The chain is built from TRBV7-9 and TRBJ1-5, with unresolved D. Looked up from germline, CDR1 is SEHNR and CDR2 is FQNEAQ (reference sequence). The CDR3 consists of 15 residues. The germline V and J ends were trimmed by 3 bases and 0 bases, with 9 bases remaining between them. Full variable domain (outside the CDR3, taken from reference TRBV7-9 and TRBJ1-5): DTGVSQNPRHKITKRGQNVTFRCDPISEHNRLYWYRQTLGQGPEFLTYFQNEAQLEKSRLLSDRFSAERPKGSFSTLEIQRTEQGDSAMYLCASSFGALSNQPQHFGDGTRLSIL.

V gene TRBV7-9 combines with J gene TRBJ2-3; unclear D gene. The germline gives CDR1 SEHNR, CDR2 FQNEAQ (reference sequence). The germline V and J ends were trimmed by 5 bases and 5 bases, with 8 bases remaining between them. CDR3 length: 12 amino acids. CDR3 nucleotides: TGTGCCAGCAGCCCTTCCATAGATACGCAGTATTTT. Translated: CASSPSIDTQYF.

The rearrangement links TRBV5-1 to TRBJ1-6, with D unclear. The germline V gene has CDR1 SGHRS and CDR2 YFSETQ. The ends were cut back, 4 bases at V and 0 bases at J, with 14 bases in the middle. The CDR3 is made up of 17 amino acids. CDR3 sequence: CASSPRTPGSYNSPLHF. DNA of the CDR3: TGCGCCAGCAGCCCACGGACGCCCGGCTCCTATAATTCACCCCTCCACTTT. Based on the CDR3 plus reference TRBV5-1 and TRBJ1-6, the full variable domain is KAGVTQTPRYLIKTRGQQVTLSCSPISGHRSVSWYQQTPGQGLQFLFEYFSETQRNKGNFPGRFSGRQFSNSRSEMNVSTLELGDSALYLCASSPRTPGSYNSPLHFGNGTRLTVT.

V and J are TRBV7-2 and TRBJ1-6; TRBD1 matches 9 bases. The CDR3 runs 14 residues. Losses at the gene ends were 4 bases for V and 10 bases for J; bases not matched to a gene: 5. Looked up from germline, CDR1 is SGHTA and CDR2 is FQGNSA. The CDR3, as DNA: TGTGCCAGCAGCTCGGACAGGGGAAGGTCACCCCTCCACTTT. Its translation is CASSSDRGRSPLHF. The full variable domain, rest sourced from reference TRBV7-2 and TRBJ1-6, is GAGVSQSPSNKVTEKGKDVELRCDPISGHTALYWYRQSLGQGLEFLIYFQGNSAPDKSGLPSDRFSAERTGGSVSTLTIQRTQQEDSAVYLCASSSDRGRSPLHFGNGTRLTVT.

The CDR3 DNA sequence: TGTGCCAGCAGCTTGGGGACAGGGTTTGAGACCCAGTACTTC. The encoded protein is CASSLGTGFETQYF. The chain links TRBV7-9 to TRBJ2-5; 9 bases agree with TRBD1. CDR1 is SEHNR, CDR2 FQNEAQ, per germline (reference sequence). The CDR3 is 14 amino acids. The V segment lost 3 bases and the J segment 5 bases; nucleotides outside the gene matches: 4.

This clone has only one observation. The chain carries TRBV6-5 and TRBJ1-2, with a weak D call TRBD1 (6 bases). The CDR3 extends over 14 amino acids. Looked up from germline, CDR1 is MNHEY and CDR2 is SVGAGI. Deletions cut 7 bases from V and 6 bases from J, with 18 bases between. The CDR3 here is CASTLTGTADGYTF. CDR3 in DNA: TGTGCCAGCACTCTAACAGGGACCGCGGATGGCTACACCTTC.

The V call is TRBV6-5, the J call TRBJ2-7; TRBD1 might be the D (6 bases). The CDR3 is 14 amino acids. Between the trimmed V and J ends, which lost 6 bases and 2 bases, there was a span of 14 bases. From germline, CDR1 is MNHEY and CDR2 SVGAGI. The CDR3 DNA reads TGTGCCAGCAGGACCGGGACAAGGACCTACGAGCAGTACTTC. It translates to CASRTGTRTYEQYF.

The chain is built from TRBV9 and TRBJ2-7; perhaps TRBD2 as D (7 bases). V gave up 0 bases and J gave up 7 bases, with 14 bases separating them. The CDR3 has 14 amino acids. Germline CDR1 is SGDLS and CDR2 is YYNGEE. Written as DNA, the CDR3 is TGTGCCAGCAGCGTAGTCGGGGGGCCGGGTGAGCAGTACTTC. Amino acids: CASSVVGGPGEQYF.

This clone has a single count. The chain carries TRBV18 and TRBJ2-1; TRBD1 is a possible D gene (5 bases). Germline V lookup: CDR1 KGHSH, CDR2 LQKENI. The CDR3 extends over 15 amino acids. V lost 3 bases and J 6 bases, leaving 15 bases between the germline ends. The CDR3 region is CASSPQGVGINEQFF. CDR3 coding DNA: TGTGCCAGCTCACCCCAAGGGGTGGGGATCAATGAGCAGTTCTTC.

In DNA, the CDR3 is TGTGCCAGCACCCGCCGTGGGGCAGAGAACACTGAAGCTTTCTTT. Protein: CASTRRGAENTEAFF. This chain joins TRBV6-1 and TRBJ1-1, with D perhaps TRBD1 (5 bases). The V end was cut by 7 bases, the J end by 1 base, with 16 bases between. Germline CDR1 MNHNS, CDR2 SASEGT. CDR3 size: 15 residues.

The chain joins TRBV6-1 to TRBJ2-4, with TRBD1 matching over 7 bases. Germline-derived CDR1 and CDR2 are MNHNS and SASEGT. The CDR3 totals 15 residues. The V and J ends lost 0 bases and 6 bases, in that order; junction bases with no gene match: 5. In DNA form, the CDR3 reads TGTGCCAGCAGTGAAGCGCGACAGGGCGGAAACATTCAGTACTTC. Residues: CASSEARQGGNIQYF.

This rearrangement joins TRBV4-1 to TRBJ1-4; TRBD1 matches 7 bases. The CDR3 runs to 16 residues. Germline assignment: CDR1 MGHRA and CDR2 YSYEKL. J gave up 6 bases and V 2 bases, and 9 bases lay outside the gene matches. Here the CDR3 DNA reads TGCGCCAGCAGCCAACATACTCGACAGGGTGATGAAAAACTGTTTTTT. Protein product: CASSQHTRQGDEKLFF.

This rearrangement joins TRBV4-1 to TRBJ2-7; 10 bases line up with TRBD1. Losses at the gene ends were 4 bases for V and 7 bases for J; bases not matched to a gene: 7. This CDR3 has 14 residues. CDR1 and CDR2 (germline): MGHRA, YSYEKL. The CDR3 sequence is CASSRRQGAGEQYF. The CDR3, as DNA: TGCGCCAGCAGCCGGCGACAGGGGGCCGGAGAGCAGTACTTC.